A single sample is the source of the 7 T cell receptor beta chains below, sequenced in a study of blood T cell repertoires in COVID-19. Repertoires were generated with immunoSEQ multiplex PCR, while TCRdb's copy carries only in-frame clones and drops some. In the table there are approximately 260,000 clones, 88% of which are singletons. Input material: PBMCs or T cells enriched from blood (not recorded which). The receptors stem from a woman aged 35 to 49 with acute COVID-19.

CDR3 loop: CASSLVGGLDTEAFF. CDR3 DNA: TGTGCCAGCAGCTTAGTTGGGGGGTTGGACACTGAAGCTTTCTTT. The rearrangement uses TRBV11-2 and TRBJ1-1; perhaps TRBD1 as D (5 bases). The length of the CDR3 is 15 residues. The ends were cut back, 1 base at V and 3 bases at J, with 12 bases in the middle. In germline, CDR1 is SGHAT, CDR2 FQNNGV. Full variable domain (missing parts from reference TRBV11-2 and TRBJ1-1): EAGVAQSPRYKIIEKRQSVAFWCNPISGHATLYWYQQILGQGPKLLIQFQNNGVVDDSQLPKDRFSAERLKGVDSTLKIQPAKLEDSAVYLCASSLVGGLDTEAFFGQGTRLTVV.

The chain joins TRBV19 to TRBJ1-5, with 7 bases aligning to TRBD1. The CDR3 sequence is 11 residues long. Germline V lookup: CDR1 LNHDA, CDR2 SQIVND (reference sequence). Losses at the gene ends were 7 bases for V and 11 bases for J; bases not matched to a gene: 5. CDR3 protein: CASTTTGAQHF. CDR3 bases: TGTGCCAGTACCACCACAGGGGCCCAGCATTTT.

The chain combines TRBV29-1 with TRBJ2-1; a possible D gene is TRBD1 (6 bases). V gave up 3 bases and J gave up 5 bases, with 14 bases separating them. The CDR3 sequence is 14 residues long. Germline-derived CDR1 and CDR2 are SQVTM and ANQGSEA. CDR3 DNA: TGCAGCGTTGACCGCCAGGGGATAAACAATGAGCAGTTCTTC. This translates into CSVDRQGINNEQFF.

The rearrangement links TRBV25-1 to TRBJ2-5, with TRBD2 identical over 8 bases. The CDR3 is 14 residues long. Germline-derived CDR1 and CDR2 are MGHDK and SYGVNS. The V and J ends lost 5 bases and 2 bases, in that order; junction bases with no gene match: 4. The CDR3 sequence is CASSSRGGQETQYF. As DNA, the CDR3 is TGTGCCAGCAGTAGCCGGGGGGGTCAAGAGACCCAGTACTTC.

V is TRBV10-3 and J is TRBJ2-1; 11 bases align to TRBD2. CDR1 ENHRY and CDR2 SYGVKD come from the germline V gene. Germline trimming cut 5 bases from V and 8 bases from J; bases unmatched to any gene: 5. The CDR3 spans 14 residues. The CDR3 protein is CAISYTSGSYEQFF. The DNA for the CDR3 is TGTGCCATCAGTTATACTAGCGGGAGCTATGAGCAGTTCTTC.

The chain links TRBV28 to TRBJ1-2, with D hard to call. The CDR3 runs 12 residues. V was pared by 6 bases and J by 5 bases, with 10 bases between. CDR1 is MDHEN and CDR2 is SYDVKM in the germline V gene. The CDR3 DNA follows: TGTGCCAGCAGCCAAGGAGATTATGGCTACACCTTC. Translation: CASSQGDYGYTF.

This chain connects TRBV30 to TRBJ2-1, with 10 bases aligning to TRBD2. The CDR3 runs 15 residues. Germline values: CDR1 GTSNPN, CDR2 SVGIG (reference sequence). Trimming took 4 bases from V and 4 from J; bases not matched to a gene: 7. CDR3 nucleotide sequence: TGTGCCTGGAACAAGCGGGGGGGGCGGTACAATGAGCAGTTCTTC. It yields the protein CAWNKRGGRYNEQFF.